The rows below give T cell receptor beta chains drawn from one sample of a study of blood T cells in healthy people across ages. MiXCR, run by TCRdb on the 5' RACE reads, gives a single entry per CDR3 protein. The sample lists 890,000 or so distinct CDR3 sequences, under 80% occurring once. Material for sequencing was blood. The receptors were gathered from a man younger than 45 in good health. Both conserved end residues are part of each CDR3. The D gene is left open where the match is weak. Expanded clones are given a class, and other clones once, few, many or no size at all.

d_call | j_call | clone_size | v_call | cdr3_aa | cdr3_nt
. | TRBJ2-1 | few | TRBV12-3/TRBV12-4 | CASIDGRKAYNEQFF | TGTGCCAGCATAGATGGGCGGAAAGCCTACAATGAGCAGTTCTTC
TRBD2 | TRBJ2-7 | . | TRBV9 | CASSPRTSGDLEQYF | TGTGCCAGCAGCCCCCGAACTAGCGGGGATCTCGAGCAGTACTTC
TRBD2 | TRBJ2-5 | few | TRBV28 | CASSSLGRDGETQYF | TGTGCCAGCAGTTCCCTGGGGAGGGACGGGGAGACCCAGTACTTC
TRBD1 | TRBJ1-1 | . | TRBV4-3 | CASSQEGDRGEAFF | TGCGCCAGCAGCCAAGAGGGGGACAGGGGTGAAGCTTTCTTT
. | TRBJ2-3 | . | TRBV7-2 | CASSRGTLSTDTQYF | TGTGCCAGCAGCCGCGGGACTCTTAGCACAGATACGCAGTATTTT
TRBD2 | TRBJ2-3 | . | TRBV4-3 | CASSQKAGGSWTDTQYF | TGCGCCAGCAGCCAGAAAGCGGGGGGCTCTTGGACAGATACGCAGTATTTT
. | TRBJ2-5 | few | TRBV6-2/TRBV6-3 | CASSWWGTQYF | TGTGCCAGCAGTTGGTGGGGGACCCAGTACTTC
TRBD1 | TRBJ2-4 | . | TRBV7-2 | CASSQGVTWNEQYF | TGTGCCAGCAGCCAGGGGGTTACTTGGAATGAGCAGTACTTC
TRBD1 | TRBJ1-1 | few | TRBV7-2 | CASSPQGGSWNTEAFF | TGTGCCAGCAGCCCCCAGGGGGGCTCTTGGAACACTGAAGCTTTCTTT
. | TRBJ2-7 | . | TRBV20-1 | CSATMGVYEQYF | TGCAGTGCAACCATGGGGGTGTACGAGCAGTACTTC
TRBD2 | TRBJ2-1 | many | TRBV5-1 | CASSLDSGRDEQFF | TGCGCCAGCAGCTTGGATTCAGGGAGGGATGAGCAGTTCTTC
TRBD2 | TRBJ2-1 | . | TRBV29-1 | CSVEVTSGGPTYNEQFF | TGCAGCGTTGAGGTGACTAGCGGGGGGCCCACCTACAATGAGCAGTTCTTC
. | TRBJ1-2 | few | TRBV25-1 | CATNGGADGYTF | TGTGCCACCAACGGGGGGGCAGATGGCTACACCTTC
TRBD2 | TRBJ2-3 | few | TRBV20-1 | CSAPIGTSGGAADTQYF | TGCAGTGCCCCGATTGGGACTAGCGGGGGGGCTGCAGATACGCAGTATTTT
TRBD2 | TRBJ2-4 | . | TRBV7-2 | CASSSYPGTRDKEQYF | TGTGCCAGCAGCTCATACCCCGGGACTAGGGACAAGGAGCAGTACTTC
. | TRBJ1-2 | . | TRBV12-3/TRBV12-4 | CASSSEIYGYTF | TGTGCCAGCAGTTCGGAGATCTATGGCTACACCTTC
. | TRBJ2-7 | . | TRBV7-9 | CARSSRRGPTYEQYF | TGTGCCCGCAGCTCTCGGCGAGGGCCTACCTACGAGCAGTACTTC
. | TRBJ2-7 | . | TRBV25-1 | CASSRSPGREQYF | TGTGCCAGCAGTAGATCTCCGGGGCGCGAGCAGTACTTC
. | TRBJ1-4 | . | TRBV7-2 | CASSPSSGEGEKLFF | TGTGCCAGCAGCCCCTCTAGCGGGGAGGGAGAAAAACTGTTTTTT
. | TRBJ2-3 | once | TRBV3-1 | CASSQPGREERDTQYF | TGTGCCAGCAGCCAACCTGGAAGGGAAGAAAGAGATACGCAGTATTTT
TRBD1 | TRBJ2-7 | . | TRBV6-2/TRBV6-3 | CASSLDPGTGDHEQYF | TGTGCCAGCAGCCTTGATCCCGGGACAGGGGACCACGAGCAGTACTTC
. | TRBJ1-1 | . | TRBV24-1 | CATSPGPQNTEAFF | TGTGCCACCAGTCCGGGACCCCAGAACACTGAAGCTTTCTTT
. | TRBJ2-5 | . | TRBV20-1 | CSAIPGGARPGGETQYF | TGCAGTGCCATTCCTGGCGGGGCCCGACCTGGCGGAGAGACCCAGTACTTC
. | TRBJ2-3 | . | TRBV6-2/TRBV6-3 | CASSLDRGRATDTQYF | TGTGCCAGCAGTCTCGACCGGGGCAGGGCGACAGATACGCAGTATTTT
TRBD2 | TRBJ2-5 | . | TRBV27 | CASSLSAGSQETQYF | TGTGCCAGCAGTTTATCAGCGGGGAGCCAAGAGACCCAGTACTTC
TRBD2 | TRBJ2-5 | . | TRBV4-2 | CASSQKDWEGETQYF | TGTGCCAGCAGCCAAAAAGACTGGGAGGGGGAGACCCAGTACTTC
. | TRBJ2-4 | . | TRBV10-3 | CVISESAAGSGIQYF | TGTGTCATCAGTGAGTCCGCAGCGGGTAGTGGCATTCAGTACTTC
. | TRBJ2-5 | . | TRBV21-1 | CASSEQGRETQYF | TGTGCCAGCAGCGAACAGGGACGAGAGACCCAGTACTTC
TRBD1 | TRBJ2-3 | . | TRBV20-1 | CSARTGGQDTQYF | TGCAGTGCTAGGACAGGGGGCCAAGATACGCAGTATTTT
TRBD1 | TRBJ2-7 | . | TRBV10-3 | CAISSGTGSSYEQYF | TGTGCCATCAGCTCCGGGACAGGGAGCTCCTACGAGCAGTACTTC
TRBD1 | TRBJ2-7 | . | TRBV12-3/TRBV12-4 | CASSPSAGTGGNYEQYF | TGTGCCAGCAGTCCGTCCGCCGGGACAGGGGGGAACTACGAGCAGTACTTC
. | TRBJ2-7 | . | TRBV6-2/TRBV6-3 | CASSPPRDEQYF | TGTGCCAGCAGTCCACCCCGGGACGAGCAGTACTTC
TRBD2 | TRBJ2-1 | . | TRBV10-3 | CAISEWRATGLAGSNEQFF | TGTGCCATCAGTGAGTGGAGGGCAACGGGACTAGCGGGGTCCAATGAGCAGTTCTTC
TRBD1 | TRBJ1-6 | . | TRBV7-9 | CASSGDRGPFDSPLHF | TGTGCCAGCAGCGGGGACAGGGGCCCGTTTGATTCACCCCTCCACTTT
. | TRBJ2-7 | . | TRBV20-1 | CSATTDSDSYEQYF | TGCAGTGCAACCACGGACAGCGACTCCTACGAGCAGTACTTC
TRBD2 | TRBJ2-3 | few | TRBV12-3/TRBV12-4 | CASSQTRLAGAADTQYF | TGTGCCAGCAGTCAAACACGACTAGCGGGGGCGGCAGATACGCAGTATTTT
. | TRBJ2-3 | . | TRBV2 | CASMPDLGTDTQYF | TGTGCCAGCATGCCGGACCTGGGGACAGATACGCAGTATTTT
TRBD2 | TRBJ2-5 | . | TRBV9 | CASSVAGRTSGSLLETQYF | TGTGCCAGCAGCGTAGCGGGTCGGACTAGCGGGAGCCTTCTAGAGACCCAGTACTTC
. | TRBJ1-2 | . | TRBV6-5 | CASSPMDSSYGYTF | TGTGCCAGCAGTCCTATGGACAGCTCCTATGGCTACACCTTC
TRBD2 | TRBJ2-1 | . | TRBV12-3/TRBV12-4 | CASSTGGRSYNEQFF | TGTGCCAGCAGCACGGGAGGCCGCTCCTACAATGAGCAGTTCTTC
TRBD1 | TRBJ2-5 | . | TRBV6-5 | CASSPPRGRRETQYF | TGTGCCAGCAGTCCCCCCAGGGGGCGGAGAGAGACCCAGTACTTC
TRBD1 | TRBJ2-1 | . | TRBV28 | CASRTGGAFRDNEQFF | TGTGCCAGCAGGACAGGGGGTGCATTTCGGGACAATGAGCAGTTCTTC
. | TRBJ2-1 | . | TRBV20-1 | CSAVGTWQFF | TGCAGTGCTGTAGGGACTTGGCAGTTCTTC
. | TRBJ1-4 | . | TRBV28 | CASRPAVWGLEKLFF | TGTGCCAGCCGACCCGCTGTCTGGGGCTTAGAAAAACTGTTTTTT
. | TRBJ2-5 | . | TRBV9 | CASSVLAFGETQYF | TGTGCCAGCAGCGTGCTAGCGTTCGGAGAGACCCAGTACTTC
. | TRBJ2-5 | . | TRBV4-1 | CASSQGIRGSGEQYF | TGCGCCAGCAGCCAAGGAATTAGGGGGTCCGGGGAGCAGTACTTC
TRBD2 | TRBJ2-5 | . | TRBV7-2 | CASSSFSGLAGISETQYF | TGTGCCAGCAGCTCGTTTAGCGGACTAGCGGGGATATCGGAGACCCAGTACTTC
. | TRBJ2-2 | . | TRBV29-1 | CSVEMVITGELFF | TGCAGCGTTGAAATGGTCATTACCGGGGAGCTGTTTTTT
. | TRBJ1-1 | . | TRBV6-5 | CASRGPFLAFF | TGTGCCAGCAGAGGACCGTTCTTAGCTTTCTTT
. | TRBJ2-7 | . | TRBV10-3 | CAISESAASSYEQYF | TGTGCCATCAGTGAGTCGGCAGCTAGCTCCTACGAGCAGTACTTC
. | TRBJ1-3 | . | TRBV6-1 | CASSEAHWVNTIYF | TGTGCCAGCAGTGAAGCGCACTGGGTAAACACCATATATTTT
. | TRBJ1-2 | few | TRBV6-2/TRBV6-3 | CASSPSQGQLYGYTF | TGTGCCAGCAGTCCATCGCAGGGCCAGCTTTATGGCTACACCTTC
TRBD1 | TRBJ1-6 | few | TRBV7-2 | CASSLRQGGNSPLHF | TGTGCCAGCAGCCTCAGACAGGGAGGGAATTCACCCCTCCACTTT
. | TRBJ2-3 | . | TRBV28 | CASRLTRQDTQYF | TGTGCCAGCAGGTTAACAAGGCAAGATACGCAGTATTTT
. | TRBJ2-7 | . | TRBV20-1 | CSAGGETAYEQYF | TGCAGTGCAGGGGGAGAGACAGCCTACGAGCAGTACTTC
. | TRBJ2-7 | . | TRBV20-1 | CSAPPAGWDYEQYF | TGCAGTGCCCCACCGGCCGGGTGGGACTACGAGCAGTACTTC
TRBD1 | TRBJ2-4 | . | TRBV5-6 | CASSSQGAKNIQYF | TGTGCCAGCAGCTCACAGGGGGCCAAAAACATTCAGTACTTC